The rows below give T cell receptor beta chains drawn from one sample of a study of blood T cells in healthy people across ages. TCRdb reanalysed the 5' RACE reads using MiXCR and keeps one entry per CDR3 protein. The data contain 1.5 million to 1.9 million distinct CDR3 sequences, roughly two fifths of them singletons. Sequences were obtained from blood. All receptors come from a young woman in good health. Each CDR3 is given without its conserved first and last residue. Size is omitted from some rows. Given values are once, few, many or a class for expanded clones.

clone_size	v_call	j_call	cdr3_aa
-	TRBV7-9	TRBJ1-2	ASSFPGQGVSGYT
-	TRBV2	TRBJ2-4	ASTGTVVALAKNIQY
-	TRBV12-3/TRBV12-4	TRBJ1-3	ASSRAEHSGNTIY
-	TRBV27	TRBJ1-2	ASSSYDRLGHGYT
few	TRBV12-3/TRBV12-4	TRBJ2-2	ASSFDRGLNTGELF
-	TRBV20-1	-	SARDPGRGTGYNEQY
few	TRBV4-3	TRBJ2-3	ASSHRLAGGSTDTQY
few	TRBV29-1	TRBJ2-7	SVGRRGMQY
-	TRBV3-1	TRBJ2-1	ASSLPGGGYEQF
-	TRBV28	TRBJ2-2	ASSFSWEGTSGELF
-	TRBV20-1	-	SASDMYEQY
-	TRBV25-1	-	ASSYDRGQVGSYEQY
-	TRBV2	-	ASSERTATYEQY
few	TRBV12-3/TRBV12-4	TRBJ1-5	ASSLGGGTGVRQPQH
-	TRBV6-5	TRBJ2-7	ASRRTGWPEQY
few	TRBV20-1	TRBJ2-7	SALGGGGREQY
few	TRBV4-3	TRBJ2-1	ASSRGLRQGYDNEQF
-	TRBV4-3	TRBJ2-7	TSSREGLSSYEQY
-	TRBV18	TRBJ2-5	ASSPPDRVKETQY
-	TRBV12-3/TRBV12-4	TRBJ1-1	ASSVTEATEAF
few	TRBV7-3	TRBJ2-3	ASSLLGGSLDTQY
-	TRBV2	TRBJ1-5	ASNDREGQPQH
few	TRBV18	TRBJ2-1	ASSIDYSSLFSYNEQF
-	TRBV12-3/TRBV12-4	TRBJ2-1	ASTQGLADNEQF
-	TRBV6-5	TRBJ2-7	ASSEPGLAVYEQY
-	TRBV6-1	TRBJ2-3	ASRRDRGADTQY
few	TRBV7-8	TRBJ2-7	ASSLGSRLGSYEQY
few	TRBV7-9	TRBJ2-3	ASSFLTPRTDTQY
-	TRBV2	TRBJ2-1	ASRPGTVYNEQF
-	TRBV15	TRBJ2-7	ATSRVLSSSGYEQY
few	TRBV27	TRBJ2-3	ASSLWDPGDTQY
-	TRBV28	TRBJ1-6	ASRPQASGSPLH
-	TRBV4-1	TRBJ2-7	ASRNPGQSYEQY
-	TRBV7-9	TRBJ1-1	ASLGVGTEAF
-	TRBV4-3	TRBJ1-4	ASSQEIGEKLF
few	TRBV29-1	TRBJ1-1	SVDLYTEAF
-	TRBV7-9	TRBJ1-2	ASSLYENYGYT
few	TRBV4-3	TRBJ1-2	ASSQYRGTNYGYT
-	TRBV7-3	TRBJ2-2	ASRAMDGELF
-	TRBV4-1	TRBJ1-5	ASSQVGTVNQPQH
-	TRBV27	TRBJ2-7	ASKSGTGFPYEQY
-	TRBV6-1	TRBJ2-5	ASSTESAPGTSGFQETQY
-	TRBV20-1	TRBJ2-5	SAPPGPGQGQY
few	TRBV29-1	TRBJ1-2	SVVGTAGYT
-	TRBV29-1	TRBJ1-3	SVIDHGSRGNTIY
few	TRBV2	TRBJ1-1	ASRGDYTEAF
few	TRBV9	TRBJ2-7	ASSVDIMGSEQY
-	TRBV29-1	TRBJ1-4	SVGQGRGEKLF
-	TRBV29-1	TRBJ1-2	SVRHGAGYGYT
-	TRBV11-2	TRBJ2-7	ASSLTMAGSEQY
few	TRBV20-1	TRBJ1-2	SARPNNYGYT
-	TRBV30	TRBJ1-1	AWSFAGGTEAF
-	TRBV12-3/TRBV12-4	TRBJ1-5	AGSLRPANQPQH
-	TRBV20-1	TRBJ2-3	SAAARAGTDTQY
few	TRBV9	TRBJ1-2	ASSVVPGGVGYT
-	TRBV20-1	TRBJ2-7	SVSSGSGYEQY
-	TRBV28	TRBJ2-5	ASNSGTGGSGEQY